Below, 23 T cell receptor beta chains from the same sample are listed, as sequenced in a study of cytomegalovirus exposure and HLA in healthy donors. PCR amplification relied on 60 Vbeta primers (plus 13 Jbeta primers). This table comes from immunoSEQ multiplex PCR, and its TCRdb copy is limited to in-frame clones, with some not included. Altogether approximately 170,000 clones are present, roughly three quarters being singletons, with the ten largest covering 5.5% to 7.5%. The sequenced sample was PBMCs. The receptors originated from a woman aged 40 to 55 in good health and CMV-seropositive.

This clone was seen a few times. The chain carries TRBV18 and TRBJ2-7; 9 bases line up with TRBD1. This CDR3 region has 16 residues. The junction had 10 bases not matched to a gene; V was cut back by 3 bases and J by 4 bases. Germline V gene data show CDR1 as KGHSH and CDR2 as LQKENI. The CDR3 protein is CASSPNIGTGLYEQYF. The CDR3, as DNA: TGTGCCAGCTCACCCAATATCGGGACAGGGCTTTACGAGCAGTACTTC.

This chain uses TRBV4-3 with TRBJ2-1, with TRBD2 identical over 11 bases. Germline V gives CDR1 LGHNA, CDR2 YSLEER. Trimming removed 2 bases from V and 2 bases from J; junction bases left unmatched: 2. CDR3 size: 16 residues. This chain's CDR3 is CASSQLSGGAYNEQFF. CDR3 bases: TGCGCCAGCAGCCAACTTAGCGGGGGGGCCTACAATGAGCAGTTCTTC.

The genes are TRBV9 and TRBJ2-3; D is perhaps TRBD1 (6 bases). In germline, CDR1 is SGDLS, CDR2 YYNGEE. CDR3 length: 17 residues. Trimming took 0 bases from V and 2 from J, leaving 16 bases between them. The CDR3 reads CASSVDPTGLITDTQYF. CDR3 in DNA: TGTGCCAGCAGCGTAGACCCCACAGGGTTAATCACAGATACGCAGTATTTT. Full variable domain (missing parts from reference TRBV9 and TRBJ2-3): DSGVTQTPKHLITATGQRVTLRCSPRSGDLSVYWYQQSLDQGLQFLIQYYNGEERAKGNILERFSAQQFPDLHSELNLSSLELGDSALYFCASSVDPTGLITDTQYFGPGTRLTVL.

The rearrangement links TRBV6-5 to TRBJ2-1; maybe TRBD2 (5 bases). The CDR3 length is 12 residues. The ends were cut back, 8 bases at V and 6 bases at J, with 11 bases in the middle. CDR1 and CDR2 from the germline V gene are MNHEY and SVGAGI. DNA for the CDR3: TGTGCCAGCGCAAGTGGGAGCAATGAGCAGTTCTTC. This sequence encodes CASASGSNEQFF.

This rearrangement joins TRBV5-4 to TRBJ2-1; a weak D match, TRBD1 (6 bases). CDR1 is SGHNT and CDR2 is YYREEE in the germline V gene (reference sequence). The ends were cut back, 2 bases at V and 14 bases at J, with 20 bases in the middle. The CDR3 spans 14 residues. CDR3 residues: CASSFGKSGTPEFF. CDR3 nucleotides: TGTGCCAGCAGCTTTGGGAAATCCGGGACACCTGAGTTCTTC.

CDR3: CASSGDRNLGEQYF. CDR3 DNA sequence: TGTGCCAGCAGTGGGGACAGAAATTTAGGGGAGCAGTACTTC. The chain employs TRBV25-1 and TRBJ2-7, with 7 positions matching TRBD1. From germline, CDR1 is MGHDK and CDR2 SYGVNS. J gave up 7 bases and V 4 bases, and 10 bases lay outside the gene matches. CDR3 length: 14 residues.

CDR3 sequence: CASSLDNGGGYNEQFF. The CDR3 nucleotides are TGCGCCAGCAGCTTGGATAACGGGGGGGGGTACAATGAGCAGTTCTTC. The V call is TRBV5-1, the J call TRBJ2-1, with 8 bases matching TRBD2. The ends lost 0 bases at V and 4 bases at J; junction bases unmatched: 6. The CDR3 is made up of 16 amino acids. CDR1 SGHRS and CDR2 YFSETQ come from the germline V gene.

This clone showed up just once. V gene TRBV19 combines with J gene TRBJ2-7; 7 bases map to TRBD2. After removal of 4 bases from V and 3 bases from J, the junction contained 3 bases not matched to a gene. CDR3 length: 13 amino acids. Germline V gene data show CDR1 as LNHDA and CDR2 as SQIVND (reference sequence). The CDR3: CASSTGLGYEQYF. In nucleotides, the CDR3 is TGTGCCAGTAGTACAGGACTAGGCTACGAGCAGTACTTC.

The J gene is TRBJ1-5, the V gene TRBV27; no clear D. V was shortened by 2 bases and J by 6 bases, with 11 bases between the two germline ends. Germline-derived CDR1 and CDR2 are MNHEY and SMNVEV (reference sequence). This CDR3 region has 14 residues. Here the CDR3 reads CASSLTGSRQPQHF. For the CDR3, the DNA is TGTGCCAGCAGTTTAACGGGTTCGCGTCAGCCCCAGCATTTT.

This clone was found many times. The DNA of the CDR3 is TGTGCCAGCAGCAGGGGTCCGGACACTGAAGCTTTCTTT. This sequence encodes CASSRGPDTEAFF. This chain links TRBV14 with TRBJ1-1; perhaps TRBD1 as D (5 bases). There are 13 residues in the CDR3. Per germline, CDR1 SGHDN and CDR2 FVKESK. Trimming left V 5 bases short and J 3 bases short, with 10 bases between.

V usage is TRBV2 and J usage is TRBJ1-6; the D gene is possibly TRBD1 (6 bases). V was trimmed by 6 bases and J by 7 bases, leaving 10 bases between them. The germline CDR1 and CDR2 sequences are SNHLY and FYNNEI. The CDR3 spans 13 residues. CDR3 residues: CASRVRGNSPLHF. The CDR3 DNA reads as TGTGCCAGCAGGGTGAGGGGGAATTCACCCCTCCACTTT.

The chain couples TRBV11-3 to TRBJ2-1, with 7 bases identical to TRBD2. The V and J ends lost 6 bases and 8 bases, in that order; junction bases with no gene match: 10. This CDR3 is 14 amino acids long. Germline V gene lookup returns CDR1 SGHNT and CDR2 YENEEA. The CDR3 loop is CASSFTGRTDEQFF. The CDR3 DNA reads as TGTGCCAGCAGTTTTACCGGGAGGACCGATGAGCAGTTCTTC.

This chain connects TRBV25-1 to TRBJ2-2; tentatively, D is TRBD2 (7 bases). Germline V CDR1 and CDR2: MGHDK, SYGVNS. This CDR3 has 16 amino acids. With 4 bases removed from V and 4 bases from J, the gap between germline ends came to 16 bases. The CDR3 DNA reads as TGTGCCAGCAGTGGTCGCGCGGGGGCTAGCACCGGGGAGCTGTTTTTT. Its protein product is CASSGRAGASTGELFF.

This clone came up a few times. The V gene is TRBV5-1, the J gene TRBJ2-1; 11 bases are shared with TRBD2. The CDR3 loop spans 17 amino acids. Germline CDR1 and CDR2: SGHRS and YFSETQ. With V trimmed by 4 bases and J by 7 bases, 13 bases remained unmatched. DNA of the CDR3: TGCGCCAGCAGCCCCAACGTGGCTAGCGGGGGGAGGAATGAGCAGTTCTTC. Protein sequence: CASSPNVASGGRNEQFF. Together with reference TRBV5-1 and TRBJ2-1, the CDR3 gives the full variable domain: KAGVTQTPRYLIKTRGQQVTLSCSPISGHRSVSWYQQTPGQGLQFLFEYFSETQRNKGNFPGRFSGRQFSNSRSEMNVSTLELGDSALYLCASSPNVASGGRNEQFFGPGTRLTVL.

This chain connects TRBV5-6 to TRBJ1-2; D unresolved. Trimming stripped 4 bases from V and 0 bases from J, with 22 bases between. Germline lookup yields CDR1 SGHDT and CDR2 YYEEEE. The CDR3 has 18 residues. In DNA, the CDR3 is TGTGCCAGCAGCCCGACATGGGTCTCGGGAAGGGCTAACTATGGCTACACCTTC. This codes for CASSPTWVSGRANYGYTF. The full variable domain, with the rest looked up from reference TRBV5-6 and TRBJ1-2, is DAGVTQSPTHLIKTRGQQVTLRCSPKSGHDTVSWYQQALGQGPQFIFQYYEEEERQRGNFPDRFSGHQFPNYSSELNVNALLLGDSALYLCASSPTWVSGRANYGYTFGSGTRLTVV.

This chain joins TRBV5-1 and TRBJ2-2; tentatively, D is TRBD1 (5 bases). The CDR3 loop spans 14 amino acids. Germline values: CDR1 SGHRS, CDR2 YFSETQ. The germline V and J ends were trimmed by 4 bases and 1 base, with 8 bases remaining between them. In DNA, the CDR3 is TGCGCCAGCAGCCCAGGGTGGAACACCGGGGAGCTGTTTTTT. It translates to CASSPGWNTGELFF.

This clone was seen only a few times. The rearrangement uses TRBV10-3 and TRBJ1-1; 9 bases agree with TRBD1. Germline CDR1 ENHRY, CDR2 SYGVKD. CDR3 length: 15 amino acids. The junction had 3 bases not matched to a gene; V was cut back by 3 bases and J by 1 base. CDR3 in DNA: TGTGCCATCAGTGATGGGACAGGGCAGAACACTGAAGCTTTCTTT. Its translation is CAISDGTGQNTEAFF.

This sequence joins TRBV4-1 and TRBJ1-3; possible D gene TRBD1, 5 bases. The V gene lost 3 bases and the J gene lost 0 bases, with 24 bases spanning the gap. Germline loops: CDR1 MGHRA, CDR2 YSYEKL. This CDR3 has 20 residues. Here the CDR3 reads CASSHIPGKGLAISGNTIYF. CDR3 DNA: TGCGCCAGCAGCCATATACCAGGGAAAGGTCTGGCTATCTCTGGAAACACCATATATTTT.

This clone was observed once. This chain connects TRBV4-2 to TRBJ2-7; 8 bases are shared with TRBD1. The CDR3 is 16 residues long. Germline-derived CDR1 and CDR2 are LGHNA and YNFKEQ. With 1 base clipped from V and 2 bases from J, the junction kept 7 bases outside the gene matches. This CDR3 reads CASSQAEGQGPYEQYF. CDR3 nucleotides: TGTGCCAGCAGCCAAGCAGAAGGACAGGGCCCCTACGAGCAGTACTTC.

This clone came up once. The V gene is TRBV19, the J gene TRBJ1-2; D may be TRBD1 (6 bases). The CDR3 runs 14 residues. Germline-derived CDR1 and CDR2 are LNHDA and SQIVND (reference sequence). Trimming took off 10 bases at V and 6 bases at J, with 21 bases between the two ends. The DNA of the CDR3 is TGTGCCACCACTCCTCAGGGGTGGGGTGATGGCTACACCTTC. The encoded protein is CATTPQGWGDGYTF. The variable domain in full, with the rest retrieved from reference TRBV19 and TRBJ1-2, is DGGITQSPKYLFRKEGQNVTLSCEQNLNHDAMYWYRQDPGQGLRLIYYSQIVNDFQKGDIAEGYSVSREKKESFPLTVTSAQKNPTAFYLCATTPQGWGDGYTFGSGTRLTVV.

The V and J genes are TRBV11-3 and TRBJ2-7; 10 bases match TRBD2. Trimming removed 2 bases from V and 4 bases from J; junction bases left unmatched: 8. The CDR3 extends over 16 amino acids. The V gene's germline CDR1 is SGHNT and CDR2 YENEEA. The CDR3 here is CASSLIERGGRYEQYF. Written as DNA, the CDR3 is TGTGCCAGCAGCTTAATCGAGCGGGGGGGCCGATACGAGCAGTACTTC.

The chain is built from TRBV19 and TRBJ2-2; 10 bases align to TRBD1. Trimming cost V 9 bases and J 5 bases; bases outside gene matches: 6. The CDR3 covers 14 residues. Germline V gene sequence: CDR1 LNHDA, CDR2 SQIVND (reference sequence). The CDR3 DNA is TGTGCCAGCCTCGACAGGGGGCTGACCGGGGAGCTGTTTTTT. As protein: CASLDRGLTGELFF. Full variable domain (missing parts from reference TRBV19 and TRBJ2-2): DGGITQSPKYLFRKEGQNVTLSCEQNLNHDAMYWYRQDPGQGLRLIYYSQIVNDFQKGDIAEGYSVSREKKESFPLTVTSAQKNPTAFYLCASLDRGLTGELFFGEGSRLTVL.

V gene TRBV5-1 combines with J gene TRBJ2-3; D ambiguous. Trimming shortened V by 4 bases and J by 0 bases, and 12 bases separated the two germline ends. Germline CDR1 and CDR2: SGHRS and YFSETQ. This CDR3 is built from 15 residues. DNA for the CDR3: TGCGCCAGCAGCATTGACAACGGAAGCACAGATACGCAGTATTTT. This encodes CASSIDNGSTDTQYF.